The clone carrying this T cell receptor (beta chain) was seen repeatedly, ten times or more. Its specificity is unknown. This sample is part of a study of T-cell reconstitution after alpha-beta-depleted transplantation in children. General study results and limits: Surviving recipient T cells and thymic progenitors underlay high day-60 TCRbeta diversity in some patients. The main origin of T-cell counts and diversity one year after transplant was newly produced T cells. The study reportedly traced alpha-beta T cells about two months after transplant to several hundred expanded graft clones.

Unique molecular identifiers were incorporated during preparation of the TCRbeta library. TCRdb re-analysed the PCR reads in MiXCR, keeping a single row per CDR3 protein. The table has 200,000 to 250,000 distinct CDR3 sequences, approximately 11% seen once; the top ten hold under 30%. This TCR came from a child in the first two years of life with acute myeloid leukemia, due to receive a stem cell transplant. The sequences come from PBMCs, collected before TCRalphabeta/CD19-depleted stem cell transplant.

CDR3 amino acids: CSARTATSTDTQYF. The DNA of the CDR3 is TGCAGTGCTAGAACAGCCACTAGCACAGATACGCAGTATTTT. The chain links TRBV20-1 to TRBJ2-3; D gene uncertain. CDR1 and CDR2 (germline): DFQATT, SNEGSKA (reference sequence). The CDR3 length is 14 residues. V lost 2 bases to trimming and J lost 0 bases, with 9 bases between them.